Each of the 7 T cell receptor beta chains below was sequenced from the same sample in a study of PD-L1 blockade in urothelial cancer. Time point: peripheral blood 6 weeks after treatment start. Generated by immunoSEQ multiplex PCR, the TCRdb table keeps only in-frame clones and is missing some. This table holds about 120,000 clones, 85% to 90% found once. Source: PBMCs, taken around atezolizumab (anti-PD-L1) treatment. Source of these receptors: a man between 60 and 75 years old with urothelial cancer.

This chain uses TRBV5-8 with TRBJ2-7; possibly TRBD1 for D (7 bases). The V end was cut by 3 bases, the J end by 0 bases, with 13 bases between. The length of the CDR3 is 15 residues. Germline values: CDR1 SGHTS, CDR2 YDEGEE. The CDR3 DNA reads TGTGCCAGCAGCTCCAGGGGGGTTAGCTCCTACGAGCAGTACTTC. Protein product: CASSSRGVSSYEQYF.

The chain carries TRBV6-1 and TRBJ1-4, with 8 nucleotides matching TRBD1. In germline, CDR1 is MNHNS, CDR2 SASEGT. This CDR3 has 14 residues. The J segment lost 8 bases and the V segment lost 4 bases, leaving 6 bases of the junction unmatched. In nucleotides, the CDR3 is TGTGCCAGCAGTGCCGGGACAGGTAAAGAAAAACTGTTTTTT. It encodes CASSAGTGKEKLFF.

The rearrangement joins TRBV18 to TRBJ1-1; 9 bases are shared with TRBD1. Germline V CDR1 and CDR2: KGHSH, LQKENI. This CDR3 has 13 amino acids. J was trimmed by 4 bases and V by 5 bases; bases with no gene match: 2. Here the CDR3 DNA reads TGTGCCAGCTCATTACAGGGGGCCACTGAAGCTTTCTTT. Translation: CASSLQGATEAFF.

This chain links TRBV7-2 with TRBJ2-7, with 9 bases that match TRBD2. Germline lookup yields CDR1 SGHTA and CDR2 FQGNSA. V shed 5 bases and J 3 bases; nucleotides not matched to a gene: 5. CDR3 length: 14 residues. This chain's CDR3 is CASSAKTSGYEQYF. DNA for the CDR3: TGTGCCAGCAGCGCCAAGACTAGCGGCTACGAGCAGTACTTC.

The table lists this clone with a count of one. V is TRBV4-3 and J is TRBJ1-2, with D possibly being TRBD1 (6 bases). Trimming removed 0 bases from V and 1 base from J, with 15 bases in between. This CDR3 has 17 amino acids. The germline CDR1 and CDR2 sequences are LGHNA and YSLEER. The CDR3 is CASSQDVLGRGNYGYTF. The CDR3 bases are TGCGCCAGCAGCCAAGATGTATTGGGCAGGGGTAACTATGGCTACACCTTC.

V is TRBV9 and J is TRBJ2-1, with a weak D call TRBD1 (5 bases). Between the trimmed V and J ends, which lost 0 bases and 3 bases, there was a span of 10 bases. Germline V gene data show CDR1 as SGDLS and CDR2 as YYNGEE. The CDR3 loop spans 15 amino acids. The CDR3 loop reads CASSVADSYYNEQFF. CDR3 nucleotides: TGTGCCAGCAGCGTAGCTGACAGCTACTACAATGAGCAGTTCTTC.

The gene calls are TRBV19 and TRBJ1-6, with 7 bases fitting TRBD1. Germline CDR1 reads LNHDA; CDR2 reads SQIVND (reference sequence). The V segment lost 6 bases and the J segment 4 bases; nucleotides outside the gene matches: 0. CDR3 length equals 13 residues. The CDR3 protein is CASRQGYNSPLHF. The CDR3 DNA reads TGTGCCAGTAGACAGGGGTATAATTCACCCCTCCACTTT.